The 2 T cell receptor beta chains reported below all come from one sample, sequenced in a study of technical replicates of blood from several donors. TCRdb keeps only in-frame clones here, not all; method: immunoSEQ multiplex PCR. The table shows about 88,000 clones, with around 94% occurring only once. The sample was T cells isolated from PBMCs. The receptors here all came from a human donor in good health.

V usage is TRBV7-9 and J usage is TRBJ2-1; 9 bases map to TRBD1. With V trimmed by 5 bases and J by 6 bases, 8 bases remained unmatched. The CDR3 contains 15 residues. Germline V CDR1 and CDR2: SEHNR, FQNEAQ (reference sequence). DNA of the CDR3: TGTGCCAGCAGCCCTGGACAGGGGCCCATCAATGAGCAGTTCTTC. This encodes CASSPGQGPINEQFF.

The CDR3 spells CSAPIWERYNEQFF. DNA of the CDR3: TGCAGCGCTCCCATATGGGAGAGATACAATGAGCAGTTCTTC. This sequence joins TRBV29-1 and TRBJ2-1, with D perhaps TRBD2 (5 bases). The V end was cut by 7 bases, the J end by 4 bases, with 17 bases between. CDR1 is SQVTM and CDR2 is ANQGSEA in the germline V gene. The CDR3 sequence is 14 residues long.